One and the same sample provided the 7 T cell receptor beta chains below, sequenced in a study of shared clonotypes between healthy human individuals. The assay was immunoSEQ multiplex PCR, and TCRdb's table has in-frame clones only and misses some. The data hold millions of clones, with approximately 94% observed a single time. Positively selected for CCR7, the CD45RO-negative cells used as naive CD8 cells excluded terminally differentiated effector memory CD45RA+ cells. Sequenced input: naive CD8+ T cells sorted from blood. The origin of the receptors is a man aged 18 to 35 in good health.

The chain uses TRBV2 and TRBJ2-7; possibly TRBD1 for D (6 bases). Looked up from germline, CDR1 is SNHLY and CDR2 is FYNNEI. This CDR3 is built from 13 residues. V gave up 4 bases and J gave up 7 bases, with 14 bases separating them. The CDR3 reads CASSGASGTEQYF. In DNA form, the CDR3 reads TGTGCCAGCAGTGGTGCTTCCGGGACAGAGCAGTACTTC. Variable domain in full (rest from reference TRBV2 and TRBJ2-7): EPEVTQTPSHQVTQMGQEVILRCVPISNHLYFYWYRQILGQKVEFLVSFYNNEISEKSEIFDDQFSVERPDGSNFTLKIRSTKLEDSAMYFCASSGASGTEQYFGPGTRLTVT.

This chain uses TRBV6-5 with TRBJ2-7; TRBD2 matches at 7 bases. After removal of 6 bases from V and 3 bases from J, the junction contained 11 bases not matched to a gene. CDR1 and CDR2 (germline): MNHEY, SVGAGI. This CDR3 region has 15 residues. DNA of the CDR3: TGTGCCAGCAGCAAAAGGCGGGACTACTACTACGAGCAGTACTTC. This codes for CASSKRRDYYYEQYF.

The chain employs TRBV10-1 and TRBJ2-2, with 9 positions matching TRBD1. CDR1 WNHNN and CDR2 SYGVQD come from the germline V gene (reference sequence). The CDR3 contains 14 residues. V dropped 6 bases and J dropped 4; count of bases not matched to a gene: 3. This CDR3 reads CASSQDRGTGELFF. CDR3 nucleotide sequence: TGCGCCAGCAGCCAGGACAGGGGCACCGGGGAGCTGTTTTTT.

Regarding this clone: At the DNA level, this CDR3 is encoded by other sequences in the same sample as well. In DNA, the CDR3 is TGTGCCAGCAGCCTACGGGACAGTTACGAGCAGTACTTC. Its protein product is CASSLRDSYEQYF. This chain joins TRBV5-8 and TRBJ2-7; TRBD1 agrees at 7 bases. Germline values: CDR1 SGHTS, CDR2 YDEGEE. The CDR3 is 13 amino acids. V dropped 4 bases and J dropped 4; count of bases not matched to a gene: 5.

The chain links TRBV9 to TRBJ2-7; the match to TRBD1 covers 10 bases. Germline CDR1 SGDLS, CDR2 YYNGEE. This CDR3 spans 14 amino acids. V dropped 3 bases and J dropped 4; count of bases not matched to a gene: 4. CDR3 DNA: TGTGCCAGCAGCGCAGACAGGGGGCCATACGAGCAGTACTTC. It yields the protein CASSADRGPYEQYF.

CDR3 residues: CASSLNGVAGGLTDTQYF. In DNA form, the CDR3 reads TGTGCCAGCAGCTTAAACGGGGTAGCGGGGGGTCTCACAGATACGCAGTATTTT. J is TRBJ2-3 and V is TRBV7-2; 10 bases align to TRBD2. The CDR3 has 18 residues. Germline V lookup: CDR1 SGHTA, CDR2 FQGNSA. Losses at the gene ends were 2 bases for V and 2 bases for J; bases not matched to a gene: 10.

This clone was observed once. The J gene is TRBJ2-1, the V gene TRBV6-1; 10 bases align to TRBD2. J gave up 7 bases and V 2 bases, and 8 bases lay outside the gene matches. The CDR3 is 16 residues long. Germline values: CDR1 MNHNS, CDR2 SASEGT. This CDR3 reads CASSEKPAGGFNEQFF. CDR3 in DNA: TGTGCCAGCAGTGAAAAGCCAGCGGGAGGGTTTAATGAGCAGTTCTTC.